Listed below are T cell receptor beta chains from one sample, sequenced in a study of blood T cell repertoires in COVID-19. Libraries were prepared by immunoSEQ multiplex PCR; TCRdb keeps only in-frame clonotypes and omits some of them. The data hold approximately 98,000 clones, with approximately 81% observed a single time. Sequenced material: peripheral blood. The receptors were gathered from a man between 60 and 70 years old with acute or convalescent COVID-19. CDR3s include the opening cysteine and the closing phenylalanine or tryptophan. The order of the fields is J gene, D gene, V gene, clone size, CDR3 DNA, CDR3 protein. D genes are given only for firm matches. The size entry is marked missing in some rows and otherwise reads once, few, many or a size class.

TRBJ2-2 | TRBD2 | TRBV4-3 | . | TGCGCCAGCGGACTAGCGGGAAACACCGGGGAGCTGTTTTTT | CASGLAGNTGELFF
TRBJ1-2 | . | TRBV29-1 | . | TGCAGCGTCGACTATTCTGATGGCTACACCTTC | CSVDYSDGYTF
TRBJ2-1 | TRBD2 | TRBV19 | . | TGTGCCAGTAGTATACCCCGGTTAGCGGGGGTTCCTGGCTACAATGAGCAGTTCTTC | CASSIPRLAGVPGYNEQFF
TRBJ1-5 | . | TRBV24-1 | many | TGTGCCACCGGGGATGGGGGGGTCGGCAATCAGCCCCAGCATTTT | CATGDGGVGNQPQHF
TRBJ2-1 | . | TRBV24-1 | . | TGTGCCGTCCGACAGGATTCCTACAATGAGCAGTTCTTC | CAVRQDSYNEQFF
TRBJ2-5 | . | TRBV10-3 | . | TGTGCCATCAGGGATACAGGAAACCCGGAGACCCAGTACTTC | CAIRDTGNPETQYF
TRBJ1-4 | . | TRBV18 | . | TGTGCCAGCTCAACAACAGCAACTAATGAAAAACTGTTTTTT | CASSTTATNEKLFF
TRBJ2-7 | . | TRBV4-1 | once | TGCGCCAGCAGCCATGCCGGACAAATCACCGGGACTGGCGAGCAGTACTTC | CASSHAGQITGTGEQYF
TRBJ1-1 | . | TRBV19 | . | TGTGCCAGTAGTATTGACCCGAGCGGAGACGGCAGCCTCCGGAGGACTGAAGCTTTCTTT | CASSIDPSGDGSLRRTEAFF
TRBJ1-6 | TRBD1 | TRBV30 | . | TGTGCCTGGAGTCCTGGGACAGGGGCCTCACCCCTCCACTTT | CAWSPGTGASPLHF
TRBJ2-5 | . | TRBV27 | . | TGTGCCAGCAGTACTGACCTGAGGGAGACCCAGTACTTC | CASSTDLRETQYF
TRBJ2-1 | TRBD2 | TRBV27 | . | TGTGCCAGCAGCTCGGGACTATTCACTGAGCAGTTCTTC | CASSSGLFTEQFF
TRBJ1-4 | . | TRBV5-1 | . | TGCGCCAGCAGCCCCCGTGTTTTCCAGGTGGAAGAACTGTTTTTT | CASSPRVFQVEELFF
TRBJ1-1 | TRBD1 | TRBV29-1 | . | TGCAGCGTTATCGGGACAGCCAACACTGAAGCTTTCTTT | CSVIGTANTEAFF
TRBJ1-1 | . | TRBV7-8 | . | TGTGCCAGCAGCTTACGAAACAGGGTGGATGCTGAAGCTTTCTTT | CASSLRNRVDAEAFF
TRBJ1-5 | . | TRBV27 | few | TGTGCCAGCAGCGGGGGGGCAAGGGGAAGCTATCAGCCCCAGCATTTT | CASSGGARGSYQPQHF
TRBJ2-7 | TRBD1 | TRBV5-6 | once | TGTGCCAGCACACTCACAGGGGGCGCTTACGAGCAGTACTTC | CASTLTGGAYEQYF
TRBJ1-3 | TRBD1 | TRBV5-8 | . | TGTGCCAGCAGCCCCGGGACAGGCTCTGGAAACACCATATATTTT | CASSPGTGSGNTIYF
TRBJ2-3 | . | TRBV11-2 | . | TGTGCCAGCAGCACGCAGGGGTTCACAGATACGCAGTATTTT | CASSTQGFTDTQYF
TRBJ1-1 | . | TRBV6-5 | once | TGTGCCAGCAGTTACTCTTGGGGGGGGAACACTGAAGCTTTCTTT | CASSYSWGGNTEAFF
TRBJ1-2 | . | TRBV6-5 | . | TGTGCCAGCAGTTACGGGGTTGGGGGGAACTATGGCTACACCTTC | CASSYGVGGNYGYTF
TRBJ2-1 | TRBD2 | TRBV10-3 | . | TGTGCCACCCTTAGCGGGAATGACAATGAGCAGTTCTTC | CATLSGNDNEQFF
TRBJ1-3 | . | TRBV21-1 | . | TGTGCCAGCAGCAAAGCCCTAATGGACAGCTCTGGAAACACCATATATTTT | CASSKALMDSSGNTIYF
TRBJ1-5 | TRBD1 | TRBV30 | . | TGTGCCTGGAGTGGTCACAGGGGGAATCAGCCCCAGCATTTT | CAWSGHRGNQPQHF
TRBJ1-5 | . | TRBV19 | . | TGTGCCAGTAGTATGAGCAGGGCTGATCAGCCCCAGCATTTT | CASSMSRADQPQHF
TRBJ1-3 | . | TRBV7-2 | . | TGTGCCAGCAGCTACGCCACGGGGGGAAACACCATATATTTT | CASSYATGGNTIYF
TRBJ2-2 | . | TRBV9 | once | TGTGCCAGCAGCGCTCCCTCCCTAGTTCACGGGGAGCTGTTTTTT | CASSAPSLVHGELFF
TRBJ1-3 | . | TRBV5-4 | . | TGTGCCAGCAGCTTGGAAGGCGGGGGCCTCAACACCATATATTTT | CASSLEGGGLNTIYF
TRBJ1-4 | TRBD1 | TRBV16 | . | TGTGCCAGCAGCCAAGGTTCGACAGGGGAAAAACTGTTTTTT | CASSQGSTGEKLFF
TRBJ1-3 | TRBD1 | TRBV4-3 | . | TGCGCCAGCAGCCGAACGGTACAGGGGGATATAACTGGAAACACCATATATTTT | CASSRTVQGDITGNTIYF
TRBJ1-6 | . | TRBV9 | . | TGTGCCAGCAGCGTAGCTACCCAGGCTTCACCCCTCCACTTT | CASSVATQASPLHF
TRBJ1-2 | TRBD1 | TRBV14 | . | TGTGCCAGCAGCCGTTCGACAGGGGCCTATGGCTACACCTTC | CASSRSTGAYGYTF
TRBJ1-5 | . | TRBV7-3 | few | TGTGCCAGCAGCCTTCGGGGAACCAGTCAGCCCCAGCATTTT | CASSLRGTSQPQHF
TRBJ1-1 | . | TRBV28 | . | TGTGCCAGCAGTCTCGGGGGGCAGGGGACTGAAGCTTTCTTT | CASSLGGQGTEAFF
TRBJ1-5 | . | TRBV6-5 | . | TGTGCCACAAGCCCCCGGGGCAATCAGCCCCAGCATTTT | CATSPRGNQPQHF
TRBJ2-3 | TRBD2 | TRBV24-1 | . | TGTGCCACCAGTGATTTGAGGACTAGCGGGCTTAGCACAGATACGCAGTATTTT | CATSDLRTSGLSTDTQYF
TRBJ2-1 | TRBD1 | TRBV24-1 | . | TGTGCCACCAGTGGGTCGGGACAGGGAGCGGATGAGCAGTTCTTC | CATSGSGQGADEQFF
TRBJ2-3 | . | TRBV5-6 | once | TGTGCCAGCAGCTTGGTACAGGGAGGCACAGATACGCAGTATTTT | CASSLVQGGTDTQYF
TRBJ1-5 | . | TRBV2 | . | TGTGCCAGCAGTGAATCCGGGGAATATCAGCCCCAGCATTTT | CASSESGEYQPQHF
TRBJ2-3 | . | TRBV6-5 | few | TGTGCCAGCAGCTCCCCGGACTCATCCACAGATACGCAGTATTTT | CASSSPDSSTDTQYF
TRBJ1-1 | . | TRBV7-8 | . | TGTGCCAGCAGGTCCGGGACAAAGGATTATGAAGCTTTCTTT | CASRSGTKDYEAFF
TRBJ1-2 | TRBD1 | TRBV19 | . | TGTGCCAGTACCCCAGGACAGGGGTGGTATGGCTACACCTTC | CASTPGQGWYGYTF
TRBJ1-2 | TRBD1 | TRBV6-4 | . | TGTGCCAGCAGTGGCGACAGGGGGTCTGGCTACACCTTC | CASSGDRGSGYTF
TRBJ1-1 | . | TRBV5-1 | . | TGCGCCAGCAGCTTCATTTTAGGGGGACCCTTGAACACTGAAGCTTTCTTT | CASSFILGGPLNTEAFF
TRBJ2-5 | TRBD2 | TRBV27 | . | TGTGCCAGCAGCTCCGGACTAGCGGGGGGGCGTAGGGCTGAGACCCAGTACTTC | CASSSGLAGGRRAETQYF
TRBJ1-5 | TRBD1 | TRBV5-1 | . | TGCGCCAGCAGCTTTGGACAGGGTGGCACTTCTACCCAGCATTTT | CASSFGQGGTSTQHF
TRBJ1-1 | . | TRBV7-9 | once | TGTGCCAGCAGCTCTCGATGGGTACGAGGGAGCACTGAAGCTTTCTTT | CASSSRWVRGSTEAFF
TRBJ1-1 | . | TRBV6-5 | . | TGTGCCAGCAAGGCCGCGGGGGGGAATGAAGCTTTCTTT | CASKAAGGNEAFF